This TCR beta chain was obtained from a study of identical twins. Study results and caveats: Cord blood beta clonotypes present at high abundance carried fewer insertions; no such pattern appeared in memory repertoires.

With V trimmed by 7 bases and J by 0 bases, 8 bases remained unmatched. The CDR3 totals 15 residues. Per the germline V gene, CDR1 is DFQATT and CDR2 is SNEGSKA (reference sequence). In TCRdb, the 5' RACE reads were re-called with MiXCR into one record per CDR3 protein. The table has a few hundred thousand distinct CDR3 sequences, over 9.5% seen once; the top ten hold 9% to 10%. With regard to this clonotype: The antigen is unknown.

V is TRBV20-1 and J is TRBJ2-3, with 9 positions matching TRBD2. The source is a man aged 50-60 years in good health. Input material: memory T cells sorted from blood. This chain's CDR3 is CSGQLAGYSTDTQYF. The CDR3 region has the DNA TGCAGTGGGCAGCTAGCGGGATATAGCACAGATACGCAGTATTTT.